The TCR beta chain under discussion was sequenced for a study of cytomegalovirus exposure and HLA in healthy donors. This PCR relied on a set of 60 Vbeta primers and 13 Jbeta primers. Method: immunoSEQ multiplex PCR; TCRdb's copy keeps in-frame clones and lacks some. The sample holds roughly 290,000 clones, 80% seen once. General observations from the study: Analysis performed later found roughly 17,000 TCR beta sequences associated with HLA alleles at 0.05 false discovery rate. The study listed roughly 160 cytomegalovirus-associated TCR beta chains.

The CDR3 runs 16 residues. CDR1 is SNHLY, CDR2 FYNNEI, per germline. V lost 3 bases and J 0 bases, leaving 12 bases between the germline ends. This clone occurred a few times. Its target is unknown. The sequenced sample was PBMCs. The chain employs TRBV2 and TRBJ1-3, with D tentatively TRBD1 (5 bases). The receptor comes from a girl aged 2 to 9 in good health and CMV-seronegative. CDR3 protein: CASSDSGGHSGNTIYF. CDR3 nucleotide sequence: TGTGCCAGCAGTGACTCGGGGGGTCACTCTGGAAACACCATATATTTT.